This T cell receptor beta chain was obtained from a study of CD8 T cells in ankylosing spondylitis. General study points: Characteristic of ankylosing spondylitis blood, it appeared, was a TCR beta motif comprising roughly eight highly homologous variants. Researchers reportedly found disease-linked clones significantly enriched in matched ankylosing spondylitis synovial fluid.

TCRdb processed the 5' RACE reads anew with MiXCR; each CDR3 protein has one entry. The data show 120,000 or so distinct CDR3 sequences, around 13% seen once. CDR1 is SGHRS and CDR2 is YFSETQ in the germline V gene. This CDR3 comprises 14 residues. With 2 bases clipped from V and 0 bases from J, the junction kept 2 bases outside the gene matches. This clonotype was observed a few times. Its antigen remains unidentified. This receptor was obtained from a female donor with ankylosing spondylitis or in good health (not recorded which). Sequenced input: blood, either unsorted or a sorted T cell fraction (not recorded which). The J gene is TRBJ2-7, the V gene TRBV5-1, with 7 positions matching TRBD1. CDR3 nucleotides: TGCGCCAGCAGCTTAACAGGGGCCTCCTACGAGCAGTACTTC. It translates to CASSLTGASYEQYF.